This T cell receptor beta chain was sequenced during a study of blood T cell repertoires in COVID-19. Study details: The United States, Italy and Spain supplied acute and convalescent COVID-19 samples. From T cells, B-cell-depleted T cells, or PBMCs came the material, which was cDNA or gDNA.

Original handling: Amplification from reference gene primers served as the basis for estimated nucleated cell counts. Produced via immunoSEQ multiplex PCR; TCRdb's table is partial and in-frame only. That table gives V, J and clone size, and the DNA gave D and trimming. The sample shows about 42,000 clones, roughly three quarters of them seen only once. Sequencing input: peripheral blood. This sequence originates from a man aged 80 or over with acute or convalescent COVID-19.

This chain's CDR3 is CASSQERQGPDTQYF. CDR3 coding DNA: TGCGCCAGCAGCCAAGAAAGACAGGGTCCAGATACGCAGTATTTT. The chain couples TRBV4-1 to TRBJ2-3, with 7 bases lining up with TRBD1. The CDR3 extends over 15 amino acids. CDR1 and CDR2 (germline): MGHRA, YSYEKL. Unmatched junction bases numbered 4, after V lost 0 bases and J lost 4 bases.